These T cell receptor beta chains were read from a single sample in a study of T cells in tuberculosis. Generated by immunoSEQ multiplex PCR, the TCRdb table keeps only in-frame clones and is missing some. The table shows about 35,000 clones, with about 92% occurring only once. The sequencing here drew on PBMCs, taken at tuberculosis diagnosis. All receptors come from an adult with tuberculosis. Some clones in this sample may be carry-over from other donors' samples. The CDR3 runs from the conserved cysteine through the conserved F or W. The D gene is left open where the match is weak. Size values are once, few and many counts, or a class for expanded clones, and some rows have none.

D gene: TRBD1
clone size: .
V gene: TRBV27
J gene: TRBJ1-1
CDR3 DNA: TGTGCCAGCAGTTTACGACAGGGGAACACTGAAGCTTTCTTT
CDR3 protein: CASSLRQGNTEAFF

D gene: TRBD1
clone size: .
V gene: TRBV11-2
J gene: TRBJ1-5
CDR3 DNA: TGTGCCAGCAGCTTAGGGACAGGGGGAAATCAGCCCCAGCATTTT
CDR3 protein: CASSLGTGGNQPQHF

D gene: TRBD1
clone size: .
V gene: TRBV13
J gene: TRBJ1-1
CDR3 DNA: TGTGCCAGCAGCCCATATTGGACAGGGAGAGGGTTGAACACTGAAGCTTTCTTT
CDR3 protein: CASSPYWTGRGLNTEAFF

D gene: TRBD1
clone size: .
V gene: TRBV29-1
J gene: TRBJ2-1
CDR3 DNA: TGCAGCGTTGCCACAGGGGACTACAATGAGCAGTTCTTC
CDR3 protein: CSVATGDYNEQFF

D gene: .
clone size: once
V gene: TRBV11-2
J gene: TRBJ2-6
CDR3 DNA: TGTGCCAGCAGCCGAACAGCTTCTGGGGCCAACGTCCTGACTTTC
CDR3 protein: CASSRTASGANVLTF

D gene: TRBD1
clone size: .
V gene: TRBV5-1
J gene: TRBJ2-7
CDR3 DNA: TGCGCCAGCAGTACTGGGACAGCATCCTACGAGCAGTACTTC
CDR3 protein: CASSTGTASYEQYF

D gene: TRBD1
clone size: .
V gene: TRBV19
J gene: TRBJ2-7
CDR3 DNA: TGTGCCAGTAGTATAGTCTCCCACGGACAGGCGATCTCCTACGAGCAGTACTTC
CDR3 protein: CASSIVSHGQAISYEQYF

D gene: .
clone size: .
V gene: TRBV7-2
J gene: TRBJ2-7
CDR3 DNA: TGTGCCAGCAGCCCCTCAAGCGGTGCCTACGAGCAGTACTTC
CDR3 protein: CASSPSSGAYEQYF

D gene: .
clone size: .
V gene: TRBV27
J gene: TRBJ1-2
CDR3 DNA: TGTGCCAGCAGTTTCGATGGCTACACCTTC
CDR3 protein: CASSFDGYTF

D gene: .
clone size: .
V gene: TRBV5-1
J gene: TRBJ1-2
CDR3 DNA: TGCGCCAGCAGCAGCGGGGCAGGGAAGGACTATGGCTACACCTTC
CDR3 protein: CASSSGAGKDYGYTF

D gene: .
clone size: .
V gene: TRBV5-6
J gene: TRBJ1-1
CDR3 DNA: TGTGCCAGCAGCTTGGGAGCGCGGAGCACTGAAGCTTTCTTT
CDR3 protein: CASSLGARSTEAFF

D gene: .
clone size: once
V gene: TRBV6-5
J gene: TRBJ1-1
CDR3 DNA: TGTGCCAGCAGTTACTCCAACAGGAACACTGAAGCTTTCTTT
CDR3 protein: CASSYSNRNTEAFF

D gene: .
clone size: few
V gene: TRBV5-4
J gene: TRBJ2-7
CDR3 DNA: TGTGCCAGCAGCTTGTTGGGGCAGGGTAGCTACGAGCAGTACTTC
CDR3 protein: CASSLLGQGSYEQYF

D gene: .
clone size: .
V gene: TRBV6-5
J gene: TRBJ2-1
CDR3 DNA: TGTGCCAGCAGCGGGGGACTTTACAATGAGCAGTTCTTC
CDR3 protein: CASSGGLYNEQFF

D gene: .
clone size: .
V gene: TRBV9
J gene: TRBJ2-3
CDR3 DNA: TGTGCCAGCAGCGTAGCGGAGGGGCCCACAGATACGCAGTATTTT
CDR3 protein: CASSVAEGPTDTQYF

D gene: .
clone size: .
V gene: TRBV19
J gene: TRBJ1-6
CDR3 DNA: TGTGCCAGTAGTATGTCCGGGAAGATCTCACCCCTCCACTTT
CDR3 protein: CASSMSGKISPLHF

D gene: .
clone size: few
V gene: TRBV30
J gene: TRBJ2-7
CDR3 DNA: TGTGCCTGGAGTGACTCGGTGTGGGAGCAGTACTTC
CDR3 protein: CAWSDSVWEQYF

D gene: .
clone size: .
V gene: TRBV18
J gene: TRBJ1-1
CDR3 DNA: TGTGCCAGCTCGCCGACTCAGGGCCCTGGACCGAAAACTGAAGCTTTCTTT
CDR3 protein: CASSPTQGPGPKTEAFF

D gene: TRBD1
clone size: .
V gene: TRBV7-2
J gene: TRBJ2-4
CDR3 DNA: TGTGCCAGCAGTATAGTCGGTTGGGGACAGGGTCGAGACATTCAGTACTTC
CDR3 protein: CASSIVGWGQGRDIQYF

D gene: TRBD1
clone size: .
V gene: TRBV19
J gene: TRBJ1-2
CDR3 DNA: TGTGCCAGTAGTTTACGGACAGGGGGTTATGGCTACACCTTC
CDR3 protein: CASSLRTGGYGYTF

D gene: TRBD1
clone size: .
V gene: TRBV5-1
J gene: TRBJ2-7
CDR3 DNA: TGCGCCAGCAGCTTGGTCGGACAGGGTACCCACGAGCAGTACTTC
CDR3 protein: CASSLVGQGTHEQYF

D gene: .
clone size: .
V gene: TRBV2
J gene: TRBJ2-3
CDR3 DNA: TGTGCCAGCAGTGAACTAGCGCGGCGTCTCACAGATACGCAGTATTTT
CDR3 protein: CASSELARRLTDTQYF

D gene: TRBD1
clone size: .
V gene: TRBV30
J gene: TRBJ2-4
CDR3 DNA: TGTGCCTGGAGTGTAGGGACAGGGATAAACATTCAGTACTTC
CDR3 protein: CAWSVGTGINIQYF

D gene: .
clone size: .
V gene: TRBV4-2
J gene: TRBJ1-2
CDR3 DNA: TGTGCCAGCAGCCAAGATCAGGGTTCCTACTATGGCTACACCTTC
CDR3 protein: CASSQDQGSYYGYTF

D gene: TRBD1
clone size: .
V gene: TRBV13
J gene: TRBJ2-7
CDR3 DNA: TGTGCCAGCAGGACCGGGACAGGGGGCTTCTACGAGCAGTACTTC
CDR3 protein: CASRTGTGGFYEQYF

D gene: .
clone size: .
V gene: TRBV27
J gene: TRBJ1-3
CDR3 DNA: TGTGCCAGCAGTTCCGCCGACAGAGTGTCTGGAAACACCATATATTTT
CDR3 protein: CASSSADRVSGNTIYF

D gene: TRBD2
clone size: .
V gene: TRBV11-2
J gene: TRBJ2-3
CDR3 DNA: TGTGCCAGCTTAAGGGAGGGGCGCACAGATACGCAGTATTTT
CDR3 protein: CASLREGRTDTQYF

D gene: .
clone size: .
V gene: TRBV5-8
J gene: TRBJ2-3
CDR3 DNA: TGTGCCAGCAGCTTGGGACTATCCAGCACAGATACGCAGTATTTT
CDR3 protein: CASSLGLSSTDTQYF

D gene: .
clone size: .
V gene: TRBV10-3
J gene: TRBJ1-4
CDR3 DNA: TGTGCCGCCCGAGAGGGCCTCAATGAAAAACTGTTTTTT
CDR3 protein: CAAREGLNEKLFF

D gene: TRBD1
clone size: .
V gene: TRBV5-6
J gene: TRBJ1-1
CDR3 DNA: TGTGCCAGCAGCTGGACAGGGGGGGACCATGAAGCTTTCTTT
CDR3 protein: CASSWTGGDHEAFF

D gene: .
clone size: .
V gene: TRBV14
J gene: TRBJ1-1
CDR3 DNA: TGTGCCAGCAGCCAAGAGCTCGGGGGTGAAGCTTTCTTT
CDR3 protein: CASSQELGGEAFF

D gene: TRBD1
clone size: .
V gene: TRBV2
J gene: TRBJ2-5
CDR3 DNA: TGTGCCAGCAGACCGTGGACAGGGGGTACCGAGACCCAGTACTTC
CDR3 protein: CASRPWTGGTETQYF

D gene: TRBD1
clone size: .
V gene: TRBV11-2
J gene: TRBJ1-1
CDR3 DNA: TGTGCCAGCAGCTCGTACAGGGGTGGGAACACTGAAGCTTTCTTT
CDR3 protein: CASSSYRGGNTEAFF

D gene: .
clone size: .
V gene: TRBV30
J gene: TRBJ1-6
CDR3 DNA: TGTGCCTGGAGTGGGACTAATAATTCACCCCTCCACTTT
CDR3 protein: CAWSGTNNSPLHF

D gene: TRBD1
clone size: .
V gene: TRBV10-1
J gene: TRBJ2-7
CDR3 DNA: TGCGCCAGCAGTTCCGGGACAGTCTTCTACGAGCAGTACTTC
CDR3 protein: CASSSGTVFYEQYF

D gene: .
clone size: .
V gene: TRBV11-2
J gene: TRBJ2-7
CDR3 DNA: TGTGCCAGCAGCGGATCCCTAGCCTACGAGCAGTACTTC
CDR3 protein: CASSGSLAYEQYF

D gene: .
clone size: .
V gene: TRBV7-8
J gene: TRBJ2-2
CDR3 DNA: TGTGCCAGCAGCTTAACGGCGCAGGGCGGTGGGGAGCTGTTTTTT
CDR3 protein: CASSLTAQGGGELFF

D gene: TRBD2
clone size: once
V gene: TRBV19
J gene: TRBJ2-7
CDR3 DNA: TGTGCCAGTAGTATTCGAGGTAGCGGGGGATACGAGCAGTACTTC
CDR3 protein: CASSIRGSGGYEQYF

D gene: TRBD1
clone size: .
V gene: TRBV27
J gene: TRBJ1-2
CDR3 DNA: TGTGCCAGCAGCTCGGGACAGGGGGTGTACTATGGCTACACCTTC
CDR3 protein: CASSSGQGVYYGYTF

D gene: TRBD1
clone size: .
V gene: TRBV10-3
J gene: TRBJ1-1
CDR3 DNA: TGTGCCATCAGTGAGTCGAGAGGGGGCATTACTGAAGCTTTCTTT
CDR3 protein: CAISESRGGITEAFF

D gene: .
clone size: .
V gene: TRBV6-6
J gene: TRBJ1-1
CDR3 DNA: TGTGCCAGCAGTTACAGAGAAGCGAACACTGAAGCTTTCTTT
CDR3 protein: CASSYREANTEAFF

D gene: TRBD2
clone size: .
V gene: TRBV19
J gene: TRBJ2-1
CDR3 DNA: TGTGCCAGTAGTATGATGCGGGGGGGCGGTCACAATGAGCAGTTCTTC
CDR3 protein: CASSMMRGGGHNEQFF

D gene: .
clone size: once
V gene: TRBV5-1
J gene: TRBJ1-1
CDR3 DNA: TGCGCCAGCAGCGCGCAACCGACAGGTTCTGAAGCTTTCTTT
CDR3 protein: CASSAQPTGSEAFF

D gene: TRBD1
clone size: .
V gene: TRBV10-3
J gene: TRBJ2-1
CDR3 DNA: TGTGCCACCAGGGGGTTGTGGGGGCAAGGAAACAATGAGCAGTTCTTC
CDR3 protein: CATRGLWGQGNNEQFF

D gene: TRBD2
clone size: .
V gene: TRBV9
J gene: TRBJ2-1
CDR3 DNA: TGTGCCAGCAGCGTAGCTAGCGGGGGGGCCTACAATGAGCAGTTCTTC
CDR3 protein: CASSVASGGAYNEQFF

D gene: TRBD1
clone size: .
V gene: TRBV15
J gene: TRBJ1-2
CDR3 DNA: TGTGCCACCGCCGGGGACAGGGGCGAGGGTGGCTACACCTTC
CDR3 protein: CATAGDRGEGGYTF

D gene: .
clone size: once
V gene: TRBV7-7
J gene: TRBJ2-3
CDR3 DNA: TGTGCCAGCAGCCCCCGGGACACAGATACGCAGTATTTT
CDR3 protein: CASSPRDTDTQYF